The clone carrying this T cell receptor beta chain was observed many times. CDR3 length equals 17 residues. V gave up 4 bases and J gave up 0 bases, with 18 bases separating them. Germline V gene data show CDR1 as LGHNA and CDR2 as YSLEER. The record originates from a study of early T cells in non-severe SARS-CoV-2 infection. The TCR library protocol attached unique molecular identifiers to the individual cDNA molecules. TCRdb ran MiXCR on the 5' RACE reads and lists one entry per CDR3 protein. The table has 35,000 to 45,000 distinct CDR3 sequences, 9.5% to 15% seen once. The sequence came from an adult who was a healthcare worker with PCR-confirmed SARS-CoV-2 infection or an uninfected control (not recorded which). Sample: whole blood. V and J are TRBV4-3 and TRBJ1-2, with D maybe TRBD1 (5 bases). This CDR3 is CASSLLGMDTANYGYTF. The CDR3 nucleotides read TGCGCCAGCAGCCTTTTAGGGATGGACACAGCTAACTATGGCTACACCTTC.